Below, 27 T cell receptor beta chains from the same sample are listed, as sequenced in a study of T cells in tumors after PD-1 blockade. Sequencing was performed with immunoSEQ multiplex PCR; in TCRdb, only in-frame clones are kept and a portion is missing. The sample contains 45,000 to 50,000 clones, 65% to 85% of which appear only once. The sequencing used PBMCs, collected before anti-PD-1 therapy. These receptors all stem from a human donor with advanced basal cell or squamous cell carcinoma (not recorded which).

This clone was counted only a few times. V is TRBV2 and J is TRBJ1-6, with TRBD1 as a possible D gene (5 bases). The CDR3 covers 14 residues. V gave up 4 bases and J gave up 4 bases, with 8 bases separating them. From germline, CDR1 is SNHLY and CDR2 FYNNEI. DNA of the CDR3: TGTGCCAGCAGTGTGGGGGGTTATAATTCACCCCTCCACTTT. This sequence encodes CASSVGGYNSPLHF.

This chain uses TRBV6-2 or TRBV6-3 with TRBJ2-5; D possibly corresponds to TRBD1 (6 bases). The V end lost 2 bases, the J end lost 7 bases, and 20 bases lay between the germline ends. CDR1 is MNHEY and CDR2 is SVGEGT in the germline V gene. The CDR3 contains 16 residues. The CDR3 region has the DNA TGTGCCAGCAGTTACAGTATCGGGCAGGGGATGGGGACCCAGTACTTC. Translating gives CASSYSIGQGMGTQYF.

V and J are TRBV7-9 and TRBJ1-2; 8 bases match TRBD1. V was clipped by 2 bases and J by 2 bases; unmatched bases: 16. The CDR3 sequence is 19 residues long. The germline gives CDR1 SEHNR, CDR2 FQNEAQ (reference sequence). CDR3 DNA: TGTGCCAGCAGCTTAATTCCCAGACAGGGGTGGGGGCCCAACTATGGCTACACCTTC. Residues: CASSLIPRQGWGPNYGYTF.

For the CDR3, the DNA is TGTGCCAGCAGTGAAGCGGGCAGGAACTATGGCTACACCTTC. Amino acid sequence: CASSEAGRNYGYTF. The genes are TRBV2 and TRBJ1-2; D not resolved. Trimming took off 0 bases at V and 2 bases at J, with 7 bases between the two ends. The germline gives CDR1 SNHLY, CDR2 FYNNEI. This CDR3 has 14 residues.

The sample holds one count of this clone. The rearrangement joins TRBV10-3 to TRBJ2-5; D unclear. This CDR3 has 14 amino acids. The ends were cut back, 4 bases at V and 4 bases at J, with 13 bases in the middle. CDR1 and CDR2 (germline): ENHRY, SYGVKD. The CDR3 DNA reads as TGTGCCATCAGTGCATCCACGAACACAGAGACCCAGTACTTC. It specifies CAISASTNTETQYF.

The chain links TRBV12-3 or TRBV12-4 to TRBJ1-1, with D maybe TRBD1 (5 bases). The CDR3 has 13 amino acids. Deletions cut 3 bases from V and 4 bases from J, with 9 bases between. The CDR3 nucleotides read TGTGCCAGCAGTTTCGGGGGGGGCACTGAAGCTTTCTTT. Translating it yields CASSFGGGTEAFF.

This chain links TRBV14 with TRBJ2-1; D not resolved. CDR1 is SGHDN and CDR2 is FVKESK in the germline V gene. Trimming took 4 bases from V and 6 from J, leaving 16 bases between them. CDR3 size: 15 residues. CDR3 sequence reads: CASSRRPRVSNEQFF. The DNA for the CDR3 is TGTGCCAGCAGCCGCCGCCCCCGGGTTTCCAATGAGCAGTTCTTC.

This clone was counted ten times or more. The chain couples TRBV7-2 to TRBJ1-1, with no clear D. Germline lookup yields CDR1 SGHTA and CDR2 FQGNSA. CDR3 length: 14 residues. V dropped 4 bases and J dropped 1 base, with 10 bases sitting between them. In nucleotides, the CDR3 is TGTGCCAGCAGCTCCGTACTCAGGAACACTGAAGCTTTCTTT. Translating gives CASSSVLRNTEAFF.

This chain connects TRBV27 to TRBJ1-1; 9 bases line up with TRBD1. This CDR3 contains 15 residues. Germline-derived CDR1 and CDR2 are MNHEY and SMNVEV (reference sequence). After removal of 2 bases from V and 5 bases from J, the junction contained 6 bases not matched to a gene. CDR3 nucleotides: TGTGCCAGCAGTTTAACGGGGACAGGGAGTACTGAAGCTTTCTTT. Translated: CASSLTGTGSTEAFF.

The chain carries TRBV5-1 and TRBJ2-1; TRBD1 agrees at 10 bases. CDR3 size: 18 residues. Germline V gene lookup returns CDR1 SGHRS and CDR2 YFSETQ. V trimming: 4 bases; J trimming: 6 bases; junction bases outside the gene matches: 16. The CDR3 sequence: CASSSGTGVASGSNEQFF. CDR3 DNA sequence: TGCGCCAGCAGCAGCGGGACAGGGGTCGCCAGTGGGTCCAATGAGCAGTTCTTC.

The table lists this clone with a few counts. The CDR3 here is CASSSWGDEAFF. CDR3 coding DNA: TGCGCCAGCAGCTCTTGGGGAGATGAAGCTTTCTTT. The J gene is TRBJ1-1, the V gene TRBV5-1; D gene ambiguous. CDR1 and CDR2 from the germline V gene are SGHRS and YFSETQ. The CDR3 has 12 residues. The V end was cut by 3 bases, the J end by 7 bases, with 10 bases between.

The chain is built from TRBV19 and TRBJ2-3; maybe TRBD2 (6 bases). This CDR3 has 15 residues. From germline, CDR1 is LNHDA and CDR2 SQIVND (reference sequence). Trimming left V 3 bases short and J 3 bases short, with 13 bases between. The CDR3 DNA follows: TGTGCCAGTAGTATTCTGGGCGGGACGACAGATACGCAGTATTTT. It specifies CASSILGGTTDTQYF.

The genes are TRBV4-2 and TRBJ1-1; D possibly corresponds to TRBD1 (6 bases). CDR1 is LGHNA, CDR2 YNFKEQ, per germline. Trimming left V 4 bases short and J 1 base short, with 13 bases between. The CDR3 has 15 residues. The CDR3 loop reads CASSPPGAGNTEAFF. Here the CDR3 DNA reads TGTGCCAGCAGCCCGCCAGGGGCCGGGAACACTGAAGCTTTCTTT.

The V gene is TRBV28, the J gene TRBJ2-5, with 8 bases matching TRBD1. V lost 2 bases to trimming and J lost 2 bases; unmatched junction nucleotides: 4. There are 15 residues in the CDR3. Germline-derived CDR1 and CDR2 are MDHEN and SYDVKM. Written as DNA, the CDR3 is TGTGCCAGCAGTTTACGCGGGACAGGACAAGAGACCCAGTACTTC. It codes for CASSLRGTGQETQYF.

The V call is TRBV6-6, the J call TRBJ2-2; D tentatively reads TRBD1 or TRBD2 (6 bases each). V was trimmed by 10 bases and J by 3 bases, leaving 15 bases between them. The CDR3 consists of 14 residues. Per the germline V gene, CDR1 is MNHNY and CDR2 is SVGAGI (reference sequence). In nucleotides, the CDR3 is TGTGCCACTTCAGGAGGGGGGTACACCGGGGAGCTGTTTTTT. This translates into CATSGGGYTGELFF.

This CDR3 reads CASKVNAGTPLHF. The DNA for the CDR3 is TGTGCCAGCAAGGTCAATGCCGGTACACCCCTCCACTTT. The chain carries TRBV6-5 and TRBJ1-6; D call uncertain. The CDR3 contains 13 residues. V was cut by 7 bases and J by 11 bases, with 15 bases left in between. Germline V CDR1 and CDR2: MNHEY, SVGAGI.

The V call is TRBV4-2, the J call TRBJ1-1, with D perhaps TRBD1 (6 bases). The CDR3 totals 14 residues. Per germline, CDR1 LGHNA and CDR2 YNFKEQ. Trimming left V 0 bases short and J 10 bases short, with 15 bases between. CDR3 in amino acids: CASSQDSSGVIAFF. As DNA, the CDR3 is TGTGCCAGCAGCCAAGATTCTTCAGGGGTGATAGCTTTCTTT.

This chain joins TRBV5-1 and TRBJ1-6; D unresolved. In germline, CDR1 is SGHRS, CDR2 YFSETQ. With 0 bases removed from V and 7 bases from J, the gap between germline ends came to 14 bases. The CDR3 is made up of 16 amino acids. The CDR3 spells CASSLDWARRNSPLHF. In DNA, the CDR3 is TGCGCCAGCAGCTTGGATTGGGCCAGAAGGAATTCACCCCTCCACTTT.

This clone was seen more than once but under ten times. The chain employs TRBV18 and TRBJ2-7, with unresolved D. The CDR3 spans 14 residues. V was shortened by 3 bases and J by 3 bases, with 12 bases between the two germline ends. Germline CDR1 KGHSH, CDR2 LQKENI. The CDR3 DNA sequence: TGTGCCAGCTCACCGGGTGGGCCGGGCTACGAGCAGTACTTC. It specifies CASSPGGPGYEQYF.

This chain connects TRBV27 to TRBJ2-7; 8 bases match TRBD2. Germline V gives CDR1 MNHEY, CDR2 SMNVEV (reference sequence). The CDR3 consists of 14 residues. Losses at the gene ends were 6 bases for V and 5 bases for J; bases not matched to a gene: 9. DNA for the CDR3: TGTGCCAGCAGCCGAAAACTAGCGGCCAACGAGCAGTACTTC. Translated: CASSRKLAANEQYF.

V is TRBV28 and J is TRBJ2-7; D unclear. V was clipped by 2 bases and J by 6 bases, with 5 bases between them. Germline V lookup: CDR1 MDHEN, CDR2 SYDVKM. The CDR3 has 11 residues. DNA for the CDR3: TGTGCCAGCAGTTTACGGGTCGAGCAGTACTTC. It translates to CASSLRVEQYF.

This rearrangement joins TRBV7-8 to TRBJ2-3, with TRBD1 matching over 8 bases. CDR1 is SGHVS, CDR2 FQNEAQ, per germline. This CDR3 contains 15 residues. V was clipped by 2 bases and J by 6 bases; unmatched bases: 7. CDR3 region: CASSLSRTGRDTQYF. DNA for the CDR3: TGTGCCAGCAGCTTATCCCGGACAGGGAGGGATACGCAGTATTTT.

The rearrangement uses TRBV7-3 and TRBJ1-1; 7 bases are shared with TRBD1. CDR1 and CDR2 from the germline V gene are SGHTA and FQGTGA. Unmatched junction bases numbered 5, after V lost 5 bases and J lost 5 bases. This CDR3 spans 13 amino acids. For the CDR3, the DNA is TGTGCCAGCAGCCCAGACAGGGTAACTGAAGCTTTCTTT. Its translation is CASSPDRVTEAFF.

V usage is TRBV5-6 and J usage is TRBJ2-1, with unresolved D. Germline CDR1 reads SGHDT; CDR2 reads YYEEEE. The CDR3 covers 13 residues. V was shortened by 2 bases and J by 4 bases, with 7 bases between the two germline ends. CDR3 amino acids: CASSFRAYNEQFF. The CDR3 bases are TGTGCCAGCAGCTTTAGAGCGTACAATGAGCAGTTCTTC.

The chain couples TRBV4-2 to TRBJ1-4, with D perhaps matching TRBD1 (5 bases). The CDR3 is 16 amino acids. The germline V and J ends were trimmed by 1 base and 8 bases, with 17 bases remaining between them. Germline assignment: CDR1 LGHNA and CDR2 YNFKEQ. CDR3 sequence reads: CASSQVPQGASEKLFF. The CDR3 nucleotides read TGTGCCAGCAGCCAAGTTCCCCAGGGTGCGAGCGAAAAACTGTTTTTT.

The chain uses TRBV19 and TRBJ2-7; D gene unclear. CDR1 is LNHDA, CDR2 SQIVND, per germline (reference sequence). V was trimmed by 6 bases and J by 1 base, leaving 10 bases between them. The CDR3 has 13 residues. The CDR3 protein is CASRKTESYEQYF. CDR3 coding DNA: TGTGCCAGTAGGAAAACCGAATCCTACGAGCAGTACTTC.

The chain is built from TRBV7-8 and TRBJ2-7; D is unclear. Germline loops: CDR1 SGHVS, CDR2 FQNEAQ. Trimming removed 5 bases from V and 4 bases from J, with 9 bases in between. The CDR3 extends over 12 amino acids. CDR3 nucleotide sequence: TGTGCCAGCAGCCCGCTGGGGTACGAGCAGTACTTC. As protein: CASSPLGYEQYF.